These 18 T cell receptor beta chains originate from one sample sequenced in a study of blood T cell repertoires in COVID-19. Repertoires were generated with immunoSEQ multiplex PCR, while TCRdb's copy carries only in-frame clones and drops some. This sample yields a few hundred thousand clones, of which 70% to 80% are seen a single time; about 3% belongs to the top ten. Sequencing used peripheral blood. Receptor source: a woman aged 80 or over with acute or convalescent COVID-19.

The CDR3 DNA is TGTGCCAGCAGACGCGGAGGCATGAACACTGAAGCTTTCTTT. Translation: CASRRGGMNTEAFF. The rearrangement uses TRBV5-6 and TRBJ1-1; D gene unclear. The CDR3 is 14 amino acids. CDR1 and CDR2 (germline): SGHDT, YYEEEE. Trimming stripped 5 bases from V and 0 bases from J, with 11 bases between.

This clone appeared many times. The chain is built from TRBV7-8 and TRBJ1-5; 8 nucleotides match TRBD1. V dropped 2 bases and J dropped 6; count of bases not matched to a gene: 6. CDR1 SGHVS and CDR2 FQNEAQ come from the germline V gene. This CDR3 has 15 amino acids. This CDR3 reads CASSLWTGKGQPQHF. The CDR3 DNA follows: TGTGCCAGCAGCTTATGGACAGGGAAGGGTCAGCCCCAGCATTTT.

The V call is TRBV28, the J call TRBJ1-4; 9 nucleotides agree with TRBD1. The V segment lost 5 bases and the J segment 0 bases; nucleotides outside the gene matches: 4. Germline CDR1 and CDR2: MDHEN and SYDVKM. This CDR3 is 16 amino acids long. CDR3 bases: TGTGCCAGCAGTCTAACAGGGGGCCCAACTAATGAAAAACTGTTTTTT. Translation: CASSLTGGPTNEKLFF.

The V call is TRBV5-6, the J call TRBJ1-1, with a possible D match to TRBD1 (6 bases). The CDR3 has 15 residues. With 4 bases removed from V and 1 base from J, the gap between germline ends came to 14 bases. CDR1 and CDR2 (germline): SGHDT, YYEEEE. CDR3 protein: CASSAAGTSNTEAFF. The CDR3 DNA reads TGTGCCAGCAGCGCCGCCGGGACATCGAACACTGAAGCTTTCTTT. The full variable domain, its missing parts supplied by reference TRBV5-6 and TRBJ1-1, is DAGVTQSPTHLIKTRGQQVTLRCSPKSGHDTVSWYQQALGQGPQFIFQYYEEEERQRGNFPDRFSGHQFPNYSSELNVNALLLGDSALYLCASSAAGTSNTEAFFGQGTRLTVV.

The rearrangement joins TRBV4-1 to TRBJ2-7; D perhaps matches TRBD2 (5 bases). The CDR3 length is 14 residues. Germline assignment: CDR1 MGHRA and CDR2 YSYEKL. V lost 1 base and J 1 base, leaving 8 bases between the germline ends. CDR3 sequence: CASSQVGGSYEQYF. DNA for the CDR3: TGCGCCAGCAGCCAAGTGGGCGGGTCCTACGAGCAGTACTTC.

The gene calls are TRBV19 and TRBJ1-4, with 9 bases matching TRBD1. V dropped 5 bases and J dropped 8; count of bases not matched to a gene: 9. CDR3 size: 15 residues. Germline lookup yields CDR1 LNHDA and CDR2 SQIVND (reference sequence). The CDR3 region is CASSAWGQGKEKLFF. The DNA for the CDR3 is TGTGCCAGTAGTGCTTGGGGACAGGGTAAAGAAAAACTGTTTTTT.

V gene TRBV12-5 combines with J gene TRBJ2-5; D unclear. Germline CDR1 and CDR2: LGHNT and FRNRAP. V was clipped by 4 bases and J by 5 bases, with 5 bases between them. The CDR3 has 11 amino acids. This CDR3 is CASGSRETQYF. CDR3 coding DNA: TGTGCTAGTGGTTCGAGGGAGACCCAGTACTTC.

CDR3 in DNA: TGTGCCAGCAGTGCCCCGGGGAGGGGAGGTCAGCCCCAGCATTTT. Translated, it gives CASSAPGRGGQPQHF. The chain links TRBV2 to TRBJ1-5; the D gene is possibly TRBD1 (5 bases). The CDR3 spans 15 residues. Trimming pared 4 bases from V and 6 bases from J, leaving 16 bases between. From germline, CDR1 is SNHLY and CDR2 FYNNEI.

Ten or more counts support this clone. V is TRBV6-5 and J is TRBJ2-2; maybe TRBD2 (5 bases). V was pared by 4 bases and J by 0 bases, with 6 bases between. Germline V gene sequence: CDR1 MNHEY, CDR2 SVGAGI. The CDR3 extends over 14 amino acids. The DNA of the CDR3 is TGTGCCAGCAGTTTACTAGCGAACACCGGGGAGCTGTTTTTT. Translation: CASSLLANTGELFF.

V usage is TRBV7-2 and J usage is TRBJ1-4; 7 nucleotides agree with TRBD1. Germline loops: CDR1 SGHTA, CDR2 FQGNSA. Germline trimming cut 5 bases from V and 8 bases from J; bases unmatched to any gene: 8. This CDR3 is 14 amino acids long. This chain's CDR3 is CASSITGVREKLFF. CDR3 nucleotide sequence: TGTGCCAGCAGCATTACAGGGGTGAGGGAAAAACTGTTTTTT.

The CDR3 nucleotides are TGCAGCGCCGGACAGGGGGCGAATCAGCCCCAGCATTTT. It yields the protein CSAGQGANQPQHF. The V gene is TRBV29-1, the J gene TRBJ1-5; TRBD1 agrees at 11 bases. Germline trimming cut 7 bases from V and 4 bases from J; bases unmatched to any gene: 3. Per the germline V gene, CDR1 is SQVTM and CDR2 is ANQGSEA. CDR3 length equals 13 residues.

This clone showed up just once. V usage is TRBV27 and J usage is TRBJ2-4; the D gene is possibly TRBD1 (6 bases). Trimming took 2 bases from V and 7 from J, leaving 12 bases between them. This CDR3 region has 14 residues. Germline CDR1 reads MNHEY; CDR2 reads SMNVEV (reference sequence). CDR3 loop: CASSLNGQRNIQYF. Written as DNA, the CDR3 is TGTGCCAGCAGTTTAAACGGACAGAGGAACATTCAGTACTTC.

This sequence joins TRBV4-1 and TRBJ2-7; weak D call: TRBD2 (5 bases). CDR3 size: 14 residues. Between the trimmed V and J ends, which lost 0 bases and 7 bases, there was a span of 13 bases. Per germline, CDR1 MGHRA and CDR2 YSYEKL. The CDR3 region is CASSQEGGFKEQYF. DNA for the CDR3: TGCGCCAGCAGCCAAGAAGGCGGGTTTAAAGAGCAGTACTTC.

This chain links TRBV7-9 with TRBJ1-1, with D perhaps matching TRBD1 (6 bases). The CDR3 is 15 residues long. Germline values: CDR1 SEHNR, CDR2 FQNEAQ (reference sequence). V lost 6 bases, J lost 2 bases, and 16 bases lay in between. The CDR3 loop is CASRPPGERNTEAFF. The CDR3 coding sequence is TGTGCCAGCAGACCACCAGGGGAAAGAAACACTGAAGCTTTCTTT.

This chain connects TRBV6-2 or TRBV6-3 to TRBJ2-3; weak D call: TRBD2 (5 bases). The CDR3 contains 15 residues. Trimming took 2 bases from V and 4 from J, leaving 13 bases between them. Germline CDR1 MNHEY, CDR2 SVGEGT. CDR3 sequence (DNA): TGTGCCAGCAGTTACCCCAAACTAGGTCCAGATACGCAGTATTTT. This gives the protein CASSYPKLGPDTQYF.

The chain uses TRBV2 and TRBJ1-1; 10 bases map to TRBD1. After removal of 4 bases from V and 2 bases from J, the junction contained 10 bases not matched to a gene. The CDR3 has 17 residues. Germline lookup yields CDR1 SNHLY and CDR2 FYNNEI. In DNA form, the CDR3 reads TGTGCCAGCAGTGGGACAGGGGGTCAGACGCGTAACACTGAAGCTTTCTTT. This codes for CASSGTGGQTRNTEAFF.

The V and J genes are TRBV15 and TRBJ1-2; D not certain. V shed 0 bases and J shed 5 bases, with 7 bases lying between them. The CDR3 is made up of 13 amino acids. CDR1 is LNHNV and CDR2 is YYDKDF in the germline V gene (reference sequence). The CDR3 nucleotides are TGTGCCACCAGCAGAGAGGCTCCATATGGCTACACCTTC. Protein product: CATSREAPYGYTF. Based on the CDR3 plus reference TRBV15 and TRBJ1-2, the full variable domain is DAMVIQNPRYQVTQFGKPVTLSCSQTLNHNVMYWYQQKSSQAPKLLFHYYDKDFNNEADTPDNFQSRRPNTSFCFLDIRSPGLGDTAMYLCATSREAPYGYTFGSGTRLTVV.

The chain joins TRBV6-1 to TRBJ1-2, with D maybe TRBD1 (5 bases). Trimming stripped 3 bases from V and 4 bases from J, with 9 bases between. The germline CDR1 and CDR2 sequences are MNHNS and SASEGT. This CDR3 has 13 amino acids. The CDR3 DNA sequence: TGTGCCAGCAGTGACAGGGCCCGCTATGGCTACACCTTC. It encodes CASSDRARYGYTF.